A selection of T cell receptor beta chains follows, all from one sample in a study of shared clonotypes between healthy human individuals. The method was immunoSEQ multiplex PCR; TCRdb's version includes in-frame clones alone and lacks a portion of them. The table records about 2.3 million clones, more than 80% of them present only once. What was sequenced was naive CD4+ T cells from PBMCs. The receptors come from a man aged 18-30 years in good health. Some clones in this sample may be carry-over from other donors' samples. The CDR3 runs from the conserved cysteine through the conserved F or W. D genes are given only for firm matches. Rows may omit the clone size; those that give it use once, few, many or a size class.

>.|TRBJ1-6|.|TRBV5-6
TGTGCCAGCAGCTTCGGCGGACTCTCCTATAATTCACCCCTCCACTTT
CASSFGGLSYNSPLHF
>TRBD1|TRBJ2-7|.|TRBV9
TGTGCCAGCAGCGACGACAGGGGATCCTACGAGCAGTACTTC
CASSDDRGSYEQYF
>TRBD1|TRBJ2-7|.|TRBV23-1
TGCGCCAGCAGGACTTGGGACAGGGGCCACGAGCAGTACTTC
CASRTWDRGHEQYF
>TRBD1|TRBJ1-1|.|TRBV2
TGTGCCAGCAGTGAAGACAGGGGGAACACTGAAGCTTTCTTT
CASSEDRGNTEAFF
>TRBD2|TRBJ2-5|.|TRBV30
TGTGCCTGGAGTTTGACTAGCGGGAGGGTGACCCAGTACTTC
CAWSLTSGRVTQYF
>.|TRBJ2-5|once|TRBV7-8
TGTGCCAGCAGCTTAGTTGGCGGAGCCCGAGGGACCCAGTACTTC
CASSLVGGARGTQYF
>.|TRBJ1-1|.|TRBV14
TGTGCCAGCAGCCGCCAGCAGATAGAAGCTTTCTTT
CASSRQQIEAFF
>.|TRBJ2-6|.|TRBV6-5
TGTGCCAGCAGGGACGGGGGAACCGGGGCCAACGTCCTGACTTTC
CASRDGGTGANVLTF
>.|TRBJ2-1|.|TRBV6-5
TGTGCCAGCAGTGGCCCCCGACAGTACAATGAGCAGTTCTTC
CASSGPRQYNEQFF
>TRBD2|TRBJ2-1|once|TRBV19
TGTGCCAGTAGCGCCGGGACTAGCGGGAGTCATGAGCAGTTCTTC
CASSAGTSGSHEQFF
>TRBD2|TRBJ2-2|.|TRBV7-3
TGTGCCAGCAGCCCCCGAGTAGCGGGAGTCCCCGGGGAGCTGTTTTTT
CASSPRVAGVPGELFF
>.|TRBJ2-7|.|TRBV5-5
TGTGCCAGCAGCTTGGGTCTGAACCCGCCGCGCGAGCAGTACTTC
CASSLGLNPPREQYF
>.|TRBJ2-7|.|TRBV18
TGTGCCAGCTCACTTCAGGAAGGGAACTACGAGCAGTACTTC
CASSLQEGNYEQYF
>TRBD1|TRBJ1-1|.|TRBV27
TGTGCCAGCAGTTTAAACTGGGGACAGGCGAACACTGAAGCTTTCTTT
CASSLNWGQANTEAFF
>.|TRBJ1-5|.|TRBV28
TGTGCCAGCAGTCCTCTAAGGGGGGTCAATCAGCCCCAGCATTTT
CASSPLRGVNQPQHF
>TRBD1|TRBJ1-5|once|TRBV5-8
TGTGCCAGCAGCTTGGCCGGGACAGGTCTCAATCAGCCCCAGCATTTT
CASSLAGTGLNQPQHF
>TRBD1|TRBJ1-1|.|TRBV6-5
TGTGCCAGCAGTTCGGACAGGGGGCTCACTGAAGCTTTCTTT
CASSSDRGLTEAFF
>.|TRBJ2-7|.|TRBV6-5
TGTGCCAGCAGTTGGGCGGCCCCCCGCAGTTACGAGCAGTACTTC
CASSWAAPRSYEQYF
>.|TRBJ2-7|.|TRBV28
TGTGCCAGCAGTTTAAGGCGCGGGGCGGCCCCGACCTACGAGCAGTACTTC
CASSLRRGAAPTYEQYF
>.|TRBJ2-1|.|TRBV11-3
TGTGCCAGCAGCCTCGGAGGGGCGGACCCCTACAATGAGCAGTTCTTC
CASSLGGADPYNEQFF
>.|TRBJ2-7|.|TRBV6-1
TGTGCCAGCAGTCCCCTGCTCCACGAGCAGTACTTC
CASSPLLHEQYF
>TRBD2|TRBJ2-7|.|TRBV7-3
TGTGCCAGCAGCCGCGGGACTAGCGCCTCCTACGAGCAGTACTTC
CASSRGTSASYEQYF
>TRBD1|TRBJ2-7|.|TRBV6-1
TGTGCCAGCAGGAGGACAGGCTCGGCCTACGAGCAGTACTTC
CASRRTGSAYEQYF
>TRBD1|TRBJ1-2|.|TRBV11-3
TGTGCCAGCAGCTCGGGGACAGGGGTCGGCTACACCTTC
CASSSGTGVGYTF
>TRBD2|TRBJ2-3|.|TRBV2
TGTGCCAGCAGTGTTGGACTAGCGGCTAGCACAGATACGCAGTATTTT
CASSVGLAASTDTQYF
>.|TRBJ1-2|once|TRBV2
TGTGCCAGCAGGACCACAGGGCATAACTATGGCTACACCTTC
CASRTTGHNYGYTF
>TRBD2|TRBJ2-7|.|TRBV28
TGTGCCAGCAGATGGACTAGCGGGAGTTACGAGCAGTACTTC
CASRWTSGSYEQYF
>.|TRBJ1-4|.|TRBV5-1
TGCGCCAGCAGCACAGGGTTCGCAGCTAATGAAAAACTGTTTTTT
CASSTGFAANEKLFF
>.|TRBJ1-1|.|TRBV27
TGTGCCAGCCATCCCAGGGGCCTTCAATTCACTGAAGCTTTCTTT
CASHPRGLQFTEAFF
>TRBD2|TRBJ2-1|.|TRBV6-6
TGTGCCAGCAGTTACGATGAGCGGGGTTACAATGAGCAGTTCTTC
CASSYDERGYNEQFF
>.|TRBJ2-6|.|TRBV27
TGTGCCAGCAGTCCGCGGAGGGGGGCCAACGTCCTGACTTTC
CASSPRRGANVLTF
>.|TRBJ1-4|.|TRBV11-2
TGTGCCAGCAGCCAATTAGGAGAAAAACTGTTTTTT
CASSQLGEKLFF
>TRBD1|TRBJ2-1|.|TRBV28
TGTGCCAGCAGTTCGCCGGGACAGCGGACACTACATGAGCAGTTCTTC
CASSSPGQRTLHEQFF
>.|TRBJ1-1|.|TRBV27
TGTGCCAGCAGTTTATCCGAACCCGGGACGCTGCCGCGGGGGACTGAAGCTTTCTTT
CASSLSEPGTLPRGTEAFF
>.|TRBJ2-7|.|TRBV6-5
TGTGCCAGCGGTACGTACGAGCAGTACTTC
CASGTYEQYF
>.|TRBJ2-7|.|TRBV6-5
TGTGCCAGCAGCCTTGCCCTAGGGGCCTACGAGCAGTACTTC
CASSLALGAYEQYF
>TRBD2|TRBJ2-7|.|TRBV28
TGTGCCAGCAGTTTATTGGGAGGGCGAGGGGACGAGCAGTACTTC
CASSLLGGRGDEQYF
>.|TRBJ2-5|.|TRBV7-2
TGTGCCAGCAGCTTAGCCGGGGAAAAGACCCAGTACTTC
CASSLAGEKTQYF
>.|TRBJ1-1|.|TRBV7-3
TGTGCCAGCAGCTTATCTGGACAGAACACTGAAGCTTTCTTT
CASSLSGQNTEAFF
>.|TRBJ1-5|few|TRBV5-1
TGCGCCAGCAGCTTTGGCGGGGATCAGCCCCAGCATTTT
CASSFGGDQPQHF
>.|TRBJ1-4|.|TRBV5-1
TGCGCCAGCCGGACAGCAACTAATGAAAAACTGTTTTTT
CASRTATNEKLFF
>TRBD2|TRBJ2-7|.|TRBV27
TGTGCCACCAGGTTGGGGAGGGACTTTGACGAGCAGTACTTC
CATRLGRDFDEQYF
>.|TRBJ2-7|once|TRBV5-4
TGTGCCAGCAGCTACCTCGACTACGAGCAGTACTTC
CASSYLDYEQYF
>.|TRBJ2-1|.|TRBV5-6
TGTGCCAGCAGCTTGGTCGGGGCAGCATCCTACAATGAGCAGTTCTTC
CASSLVGAASYNEQFF
>.|TRBJ2-6|.|TRBV5-1
TGCGCCAGCAGCTTGGAGGGTTCTGGGGCCAACGTCCTGACTTTC
CASSLEGSGANVLTF
>.|TRBJ2-1|.|TRBV5-1
TGCGCCAGCAGCTTGGCTCCGACTCACAGTGAGCAGTTCTTC
CASSLAPTHSEQFF